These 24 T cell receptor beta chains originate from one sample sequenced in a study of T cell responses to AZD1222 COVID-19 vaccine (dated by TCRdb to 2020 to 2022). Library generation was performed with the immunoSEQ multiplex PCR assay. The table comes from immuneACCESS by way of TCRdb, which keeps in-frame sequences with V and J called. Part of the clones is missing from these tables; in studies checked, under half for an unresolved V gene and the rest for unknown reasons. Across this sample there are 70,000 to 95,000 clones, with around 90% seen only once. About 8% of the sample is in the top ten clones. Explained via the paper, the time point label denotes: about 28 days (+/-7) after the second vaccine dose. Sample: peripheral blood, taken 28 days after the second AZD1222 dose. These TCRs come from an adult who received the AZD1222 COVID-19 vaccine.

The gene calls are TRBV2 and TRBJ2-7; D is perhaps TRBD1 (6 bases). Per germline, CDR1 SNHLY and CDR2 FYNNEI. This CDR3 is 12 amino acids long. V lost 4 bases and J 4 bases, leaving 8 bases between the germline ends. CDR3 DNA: TGTGCCAGCAGTGGGCAGGGGTACGAGCAGTACTTC. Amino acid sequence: CASSGQGYEQYF.

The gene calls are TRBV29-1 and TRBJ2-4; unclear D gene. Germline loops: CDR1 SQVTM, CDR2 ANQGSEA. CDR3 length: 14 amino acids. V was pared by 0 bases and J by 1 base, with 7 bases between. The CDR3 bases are TGCAGCGTTGAAGATCCCAGGGCCAAAAACATTCAGTACTTC. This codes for CSVEDPRAKNIQYF.

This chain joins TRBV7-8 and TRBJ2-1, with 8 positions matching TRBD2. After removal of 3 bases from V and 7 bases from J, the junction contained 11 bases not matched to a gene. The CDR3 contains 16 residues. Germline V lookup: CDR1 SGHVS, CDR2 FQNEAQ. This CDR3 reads CASSFPPGGQENEQFF. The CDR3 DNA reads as TGTGCCAGCAGCTTCCCTCCGGGAGGGCAGGAGAATGAGCAGTTCTTC.

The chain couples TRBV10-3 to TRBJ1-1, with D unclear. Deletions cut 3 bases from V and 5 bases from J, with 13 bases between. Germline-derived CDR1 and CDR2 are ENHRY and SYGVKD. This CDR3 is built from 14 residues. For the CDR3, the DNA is TGTGCCATCAGTGAATTGGGTAAGGGAACTGAAGCTTTCTTT. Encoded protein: CAISELGKGTEAFF.

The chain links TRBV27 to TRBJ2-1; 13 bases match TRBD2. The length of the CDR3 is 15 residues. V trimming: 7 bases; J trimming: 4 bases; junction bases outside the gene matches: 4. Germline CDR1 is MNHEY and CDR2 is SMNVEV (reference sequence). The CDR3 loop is CASTGLAGKYNEQFF. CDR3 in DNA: TGTGCCAGCACGGGACTAGCGGGGAAGTACAATGAGCAGTTCTTC.

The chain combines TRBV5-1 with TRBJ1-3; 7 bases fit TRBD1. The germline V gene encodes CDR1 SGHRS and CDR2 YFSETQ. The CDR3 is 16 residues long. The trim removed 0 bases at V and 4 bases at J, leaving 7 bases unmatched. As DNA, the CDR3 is TGCGCCAGCAGCTTGGCCCCACCGGGACAGGGAAACACCATATATTTT. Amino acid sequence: CASSLAPPGQGNTIYF.

CDR3 sequence: CASSPYPGADTQYF. Here the CDR3 DNA reads TGCGCCAGCAGCCCCTATCCTGGAGCAGATACGCAGTATTTT. The chain employs TRBV4-3 and TRBJ2-3, with D unclear. CDR3 length: 14 amino acids. Germline V lookup: CDR1 LGHNA, CDR2 YSLEER. Trimming shortened V by 4 bases and J by 4 bases, and 12 bases separated the two germline ends.

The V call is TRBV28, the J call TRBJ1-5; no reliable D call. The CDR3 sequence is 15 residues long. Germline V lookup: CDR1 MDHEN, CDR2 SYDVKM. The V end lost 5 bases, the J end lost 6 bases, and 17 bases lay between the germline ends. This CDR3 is CASSPLDRFVQPQHF. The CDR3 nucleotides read TGTGCCAGCAGTCCACTCGACCGATTCGTTCAGCCCCAGCATTTT.

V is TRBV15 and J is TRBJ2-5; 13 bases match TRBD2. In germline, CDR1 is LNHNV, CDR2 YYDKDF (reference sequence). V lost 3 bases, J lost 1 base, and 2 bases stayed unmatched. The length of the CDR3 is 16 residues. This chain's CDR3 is CATSRTSGRFQETQYF. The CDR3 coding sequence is TGTGCCACCAGCAGGACTAGCGGGAGGTTCCAAGAGACCCAGTACTTC.

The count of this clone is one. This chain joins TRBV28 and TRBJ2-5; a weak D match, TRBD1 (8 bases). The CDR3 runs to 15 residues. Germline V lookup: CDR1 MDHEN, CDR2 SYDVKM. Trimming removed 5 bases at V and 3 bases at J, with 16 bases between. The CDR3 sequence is CASSTTGGGEETQYF. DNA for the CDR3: TGTGCCAGCAGTACCACAGGGGGAGGGGAAGAGACCCAGTACTTC. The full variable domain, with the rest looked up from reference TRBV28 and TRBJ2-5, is DVKVTQSSRYLVKRTGEKVFLECVQDMDHENMFWYRQDPGLGLRLIYFSYDVKMKEKGDIPEGYSVSREKKERFSLILESASTNQTSMYLCASSTTGGGEETQYFGPGTRLLVL.

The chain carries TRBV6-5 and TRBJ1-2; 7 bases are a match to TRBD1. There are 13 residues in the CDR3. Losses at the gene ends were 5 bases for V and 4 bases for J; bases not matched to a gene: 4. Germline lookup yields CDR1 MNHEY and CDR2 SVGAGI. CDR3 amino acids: CASSLGQVYGYTF. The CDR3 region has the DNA TGTGCCAGCAGTCTTGGACAGGTCTATGGCTACACCTTC.

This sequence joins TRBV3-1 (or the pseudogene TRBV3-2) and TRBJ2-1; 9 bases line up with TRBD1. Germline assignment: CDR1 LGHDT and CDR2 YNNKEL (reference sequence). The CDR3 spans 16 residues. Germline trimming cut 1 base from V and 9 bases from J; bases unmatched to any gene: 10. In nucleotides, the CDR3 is TGTGCCAGCAGCCAAGGGAATGGGGGACAGGGAGCTGAGCAGTTCTTC. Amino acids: CASSQGNGGQGAEQFF.

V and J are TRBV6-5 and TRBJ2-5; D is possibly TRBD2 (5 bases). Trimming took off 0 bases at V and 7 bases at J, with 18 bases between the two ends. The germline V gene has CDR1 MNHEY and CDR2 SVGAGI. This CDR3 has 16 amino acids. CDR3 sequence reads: CASSYSSGPRGGTQYF. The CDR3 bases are TGTGCCAGCAGTTACTCCTCTGGGCCGAGAGGAGGGACCCAGTACTTC.

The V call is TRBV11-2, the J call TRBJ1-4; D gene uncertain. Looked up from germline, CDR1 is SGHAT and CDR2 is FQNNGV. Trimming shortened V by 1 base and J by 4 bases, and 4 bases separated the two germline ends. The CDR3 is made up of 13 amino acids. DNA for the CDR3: TGTGCCAGCAGCTTAGGGGATAATGAAAAACTGTTTTTT. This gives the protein CASSLGDNEKLFF.

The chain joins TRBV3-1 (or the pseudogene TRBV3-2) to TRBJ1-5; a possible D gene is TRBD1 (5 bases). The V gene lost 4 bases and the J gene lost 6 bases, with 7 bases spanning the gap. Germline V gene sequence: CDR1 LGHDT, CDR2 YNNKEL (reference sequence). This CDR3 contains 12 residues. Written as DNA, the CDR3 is TGTGCCAGCAGCCCGGGGGGTCAGCCCCAGCATTTT. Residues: CASSPGGQPQHF.

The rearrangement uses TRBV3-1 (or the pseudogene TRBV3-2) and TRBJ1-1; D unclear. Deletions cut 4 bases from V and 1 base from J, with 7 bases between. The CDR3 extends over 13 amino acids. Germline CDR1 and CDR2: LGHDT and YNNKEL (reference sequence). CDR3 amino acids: CASSPRGNTEAFF. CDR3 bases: TGTGCCAGCAGCCCACGGGGGAACACTGAAGCTTTCTTT.

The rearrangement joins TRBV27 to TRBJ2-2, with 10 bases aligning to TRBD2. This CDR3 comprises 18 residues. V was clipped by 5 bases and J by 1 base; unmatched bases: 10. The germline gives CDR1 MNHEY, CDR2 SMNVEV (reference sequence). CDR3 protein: CASSPRPRTSGNTGELFF. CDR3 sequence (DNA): TGTGCCAGCAGTCCCAGGCCTCGGACTAGCGGGAACACCGGGGAGCTGTTTTTT.

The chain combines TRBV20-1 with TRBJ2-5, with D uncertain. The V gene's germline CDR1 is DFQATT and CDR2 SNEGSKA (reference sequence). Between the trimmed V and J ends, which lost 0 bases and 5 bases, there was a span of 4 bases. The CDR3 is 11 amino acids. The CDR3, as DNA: TGCAGTGCTAGAGATCTGGAGACCCAGTACTTC. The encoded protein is CSARDLETQYF.

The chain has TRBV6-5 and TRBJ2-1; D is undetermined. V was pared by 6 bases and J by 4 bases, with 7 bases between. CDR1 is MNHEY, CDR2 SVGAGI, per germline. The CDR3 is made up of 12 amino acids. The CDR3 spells CASSLGYNEQFF. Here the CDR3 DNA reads TGTGCCAGCAGCTTAGGGTACAATGAGCAGTTCTTC.

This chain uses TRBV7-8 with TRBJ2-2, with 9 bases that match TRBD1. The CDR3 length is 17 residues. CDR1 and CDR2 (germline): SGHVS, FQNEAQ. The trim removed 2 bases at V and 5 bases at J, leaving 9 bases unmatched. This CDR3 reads CASSLTPGTGRTGELFF. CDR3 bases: TGTGCCAGCAGCTTAACACCCGGGACAGGGCGGACCGGGGAGCTGTTTTTT.

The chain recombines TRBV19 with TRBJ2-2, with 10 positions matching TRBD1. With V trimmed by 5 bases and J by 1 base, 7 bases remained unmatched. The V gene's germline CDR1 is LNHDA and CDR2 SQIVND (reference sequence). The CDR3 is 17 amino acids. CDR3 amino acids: CASSEGTGVGNTGELFF. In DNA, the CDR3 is TGTGCCAGTAGTGAGGGGACAGGGGTCGGGAACACCGGGGAGCTGTTTTTT.

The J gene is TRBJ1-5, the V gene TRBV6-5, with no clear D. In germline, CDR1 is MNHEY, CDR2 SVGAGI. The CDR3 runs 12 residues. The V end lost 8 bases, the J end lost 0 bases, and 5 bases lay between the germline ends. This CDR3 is CASRHSNQPQHF. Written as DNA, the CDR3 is TGTGCCAGCCGACATAGCAATCAGCCCCAGCATTTT.

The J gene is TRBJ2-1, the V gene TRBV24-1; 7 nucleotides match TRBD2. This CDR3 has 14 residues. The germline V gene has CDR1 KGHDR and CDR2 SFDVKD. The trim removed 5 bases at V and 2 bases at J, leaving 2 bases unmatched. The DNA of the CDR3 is TGTGCCACCAGTGGTAGCGGGCCCTACAATGAGCAGTTCTTC. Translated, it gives CATSGSGPYNEQFF.

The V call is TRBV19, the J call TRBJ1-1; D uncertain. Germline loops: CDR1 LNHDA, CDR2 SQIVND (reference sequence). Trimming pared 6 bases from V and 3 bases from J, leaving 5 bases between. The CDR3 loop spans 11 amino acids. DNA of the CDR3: TGTGCCAGTAGGACCTACACTGAAGCTTTCTTT. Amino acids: CASRTYTEAFF.